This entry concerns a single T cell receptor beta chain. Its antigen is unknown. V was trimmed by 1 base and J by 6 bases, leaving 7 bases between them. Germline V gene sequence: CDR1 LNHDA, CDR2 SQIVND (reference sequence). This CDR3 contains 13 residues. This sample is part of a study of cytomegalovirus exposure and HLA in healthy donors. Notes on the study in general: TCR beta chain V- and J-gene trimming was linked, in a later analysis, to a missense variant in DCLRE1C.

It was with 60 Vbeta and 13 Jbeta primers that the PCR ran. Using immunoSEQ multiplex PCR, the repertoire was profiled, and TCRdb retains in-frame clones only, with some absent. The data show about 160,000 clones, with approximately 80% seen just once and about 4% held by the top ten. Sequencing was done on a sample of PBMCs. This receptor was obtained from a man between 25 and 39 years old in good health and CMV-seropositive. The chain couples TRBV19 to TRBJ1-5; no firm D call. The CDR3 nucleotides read TGTGCCAGTAGTATAGGGGCCGGTCAGCCCCAGCATTTT. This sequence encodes CASSIGAGQPQHF.